This TCR beta chain was found in a study of blood T cell repertoires in COVID-19. Turning to the study itself: COVID-19 samples from acute and convalescent phases originated in the United States, Italy and Spain.

In the source study's methods: Nucleated cell counts were estimated from reference gene primer amplification. Some clones are missing from TCRdb's copy, which holds only in-frame ones; the method was immunoSEQ multiplex PCR. V and J calls and clone size are given by that table; D and trimming were obtained from the DNA. In the table there are tens of thousands of clones, 84% of which are singletons. Germline V gene lookup returns CDR1 SGHRS and CDR2 YFSETQ. Trimming at V came to 0 bases and at J to 0 bases, leaving 8 bases not matched to a gene. The CDR3 totals 17 residues. This clone occurred a few times.

This chain links TRBV5-1 with TRBJ1-1; 7 nucleotides agree with TRBD1. Sequenced sample: peripheral blood. The receptor comes from a human donor in a cohort sampled during active COVID-19. CDR3: CASSLGRQGNMNTEAFF. As DNA, the CDR3 is TGCGCCAGCAGCTTGGGTCGACAGGGCAACATGAACACTGAAGCTTTCTTT.